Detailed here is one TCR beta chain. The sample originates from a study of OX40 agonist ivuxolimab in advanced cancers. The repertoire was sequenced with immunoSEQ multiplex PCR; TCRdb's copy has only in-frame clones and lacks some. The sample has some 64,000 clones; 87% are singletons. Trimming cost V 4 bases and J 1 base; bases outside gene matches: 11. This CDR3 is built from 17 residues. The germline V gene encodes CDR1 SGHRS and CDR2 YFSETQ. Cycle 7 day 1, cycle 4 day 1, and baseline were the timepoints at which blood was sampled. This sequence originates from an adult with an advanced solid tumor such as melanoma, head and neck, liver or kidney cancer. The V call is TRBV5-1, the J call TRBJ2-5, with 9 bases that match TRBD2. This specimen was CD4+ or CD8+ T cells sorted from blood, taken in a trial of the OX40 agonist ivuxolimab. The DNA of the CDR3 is TGCGCCAGCAGCAAGAAAGGACGAGCGGGGGGCCAAGAGACCCAGTACTTC. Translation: CASSKKGRAGGQETQYF. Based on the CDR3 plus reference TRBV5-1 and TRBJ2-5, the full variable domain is KAGVTQTPRYLIKTRGQQVTLSCSPISGHRSVSWYQQTPGQGLQFLFEYFSETQRNKGNFPGRFSGRQFSNSRSEMNVSTLELGDSALYLCASSKKGRAGGQETQYFGPGTRLLVL.